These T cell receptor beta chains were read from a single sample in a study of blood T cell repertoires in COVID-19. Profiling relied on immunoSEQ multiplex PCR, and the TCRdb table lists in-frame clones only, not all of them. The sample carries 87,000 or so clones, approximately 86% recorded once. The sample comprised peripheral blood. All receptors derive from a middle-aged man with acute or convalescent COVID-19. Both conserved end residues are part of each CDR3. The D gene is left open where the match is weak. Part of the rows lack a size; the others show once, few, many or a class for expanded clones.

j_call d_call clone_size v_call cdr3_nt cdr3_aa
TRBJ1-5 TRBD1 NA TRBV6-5 TGTGCCAGCAGCGCACAGGGGGCTTATCAGCCCCAGCATTTT CASSAQGAYQPQHF
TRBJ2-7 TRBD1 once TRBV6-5 TGTGCCAGCAGAGTCGCGGGACAGGGTTCCTACGAGCAGTACTTC CASRVAGQGSYEQYF
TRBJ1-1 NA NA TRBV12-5 TGTGCTAGTGGTCCGAAGCCCAACACTGAAGCTTTCTTT CASGPKPNTEAFF
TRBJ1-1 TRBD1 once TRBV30 TGTGCCTGGAGATTAACAGGGGTTAACACTGAAGCTTTCTTT CAWRLTGVNTEAFF
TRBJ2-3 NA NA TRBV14 TGTGCCAGCAGCCAAGGGACAGTCACAGATACGCAGTATTTT CASSQGTVTDTQYF
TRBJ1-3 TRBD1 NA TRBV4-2 TGTGCCAGCAGCCAAGCTGGGACAGGTTCCTCTGGAAACACCATATATTTT CASSQAGTGSSGNTIYF
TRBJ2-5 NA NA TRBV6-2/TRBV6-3 TGTGCCAGCAGTCCCCCGGGGGCCCAGTACTTC CASSPPGAQYF
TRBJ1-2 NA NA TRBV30 TGTGCCTGGAGTGTAACCGGGGTTGGCTACACCTTC CAWSVTGVGYTF
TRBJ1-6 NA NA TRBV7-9 TGTGCCAGCAGCTTAGCGGGGGGGTATAATTCACCCCTCCACTTT CASSLAGGYNSPLHF
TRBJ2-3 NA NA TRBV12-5 TGTGCTAGTGGTTTGGTAACCCGGGACTTGCAAGACACAGATACGCAGTATTTT CASGLVTRDLQDTDTQYF
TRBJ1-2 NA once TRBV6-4 TGTGCCAGCAGCCAAGGACAGCCGACGGGGGGCTACACCTTC CASSQGQPTGGYTF
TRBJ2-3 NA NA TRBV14 TGTGCCAGCAGCCTTACTCGAGATACGCAGTATTTT CASSLTRDTQYF
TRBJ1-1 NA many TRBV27 TGTGCCAGCAGTTTACGGGGTTTGATGAACACTGAAGCTTTCTTT CASSLRGLMNTEAFF
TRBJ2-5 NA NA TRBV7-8 TGTGCCAGCAGCCCCCGGACAGACCAAGAGACCCAGTACTTC CASSPRTDQETQYF
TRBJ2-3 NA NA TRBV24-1 TGTGCCACCAGTGACTCGGGACACGCCACAGATACGCAGTATTTT CATSDSGHATDTQYF
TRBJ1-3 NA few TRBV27 TGTGCCAGCAGTTTTCGGGGCTCTGGAAACACCATATATTTT CASSFRGSGNTIYF
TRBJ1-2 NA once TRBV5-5 TGTGCCAGCAGCTTGGCCCGGGGGGCTGGCTACACCTTC CASSLARGAGYTF
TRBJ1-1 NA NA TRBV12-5 TGTGCTAGTGGTTCTTCAGGGTACGAAGCTTTCTTT CASGSSGYEAFF
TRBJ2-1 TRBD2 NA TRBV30 TGTGCCTGGAGTCGGACTAGCGGCGTCGTGGAGCAGTTCTTC CAWSRTSGVVEQFF
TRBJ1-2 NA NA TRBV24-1 TGTGCCACCAGTGATGTAGGGGATCACTATGGCTACACCTTC CATSDVGDHYGYTF
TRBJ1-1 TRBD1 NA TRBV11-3 TGTGCCAGCAGCTTCAGGACAGGGGGTGAAGCTTTCTTT CASSFRTGGEAFF
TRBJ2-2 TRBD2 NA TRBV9 TGTGCCAGCAGCGAGACTAGCGGGGGCCCCCAACAGAACACCGGGGAGCTGTTTTTT CASSETSGGPQQNTGELFF
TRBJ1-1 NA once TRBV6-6 TGTGCCAGCAGTTACTCGACCGGGGGGAGGACTGAAGCTTTCTTT CASSYSTGGRTEAFF
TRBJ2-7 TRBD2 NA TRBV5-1 TGCGCCAGCAGCTTGGGGTCCGGGGAGGGACCCGGCGAGCAGTACTTC CASSLGSGEGPGEQYF
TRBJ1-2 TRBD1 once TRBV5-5 TGTGCCAGCAGCTTGAGGGACAGGTCGGATGGCTACACCTTC CASSLRDRSDGYTF
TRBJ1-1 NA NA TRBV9 TGTGCCAGCAGCCCTCGGGACACCTCGAACACTGAAGCTTTCTTT CASSPRDTSNTEAFF
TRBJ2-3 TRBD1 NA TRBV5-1 TGCGCCAGCAGCCTATCCGGGACAGGGGGCACAGATACGCAGTATTTT CASSLSGTGGTDTQYF
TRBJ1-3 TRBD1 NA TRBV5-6 TGTGCCAGCAGCTTCCCAGGGGGTGGAAACACCATATATTTT CASSFPGGGNTIYF
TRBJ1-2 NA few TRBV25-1 TGTGCCAGCAGCACAGGGAGTGGGGGCTACACCTTC CASSTGSGGYTF
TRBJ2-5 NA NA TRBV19 TGTGCCAGTAGTATAGTTCACAGGGAGGAGACCCAGTACTTC CASSIVHREETQYF
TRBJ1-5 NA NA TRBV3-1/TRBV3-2 TGTGCCAGCAGCCAAGACCCAGGCTTCAATCAGCCCCAGCATTTT CASSQDPGFNQPQHF
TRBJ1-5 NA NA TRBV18 TGTGCCAGCTCACCACCGGAGGGAGGCAATCAGCCCCAGCATTTT CASSPPEGGNQPQHF
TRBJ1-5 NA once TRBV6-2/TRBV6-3 TGTGCCAGCAGTAGGACTGGCGTAGGACAGCCCCAGCATTTT CASSRTGVGQPQHF
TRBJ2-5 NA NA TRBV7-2 TGTGCCAGCAGCCTAAGTTTGGAGACCCAGTACTTC CASSLSLETQYF
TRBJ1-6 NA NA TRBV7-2 TGTGCCAGCAGCACCCGGGAACCTAGGAATTCACCCCTCCACTTT CASSTREPRNSPLHF
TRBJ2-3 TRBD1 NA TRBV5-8 TGTGCCAGCAGCTTGGACAGGGGAAGGGATACGCAGTATTTT CASSLDRGRDTQYF
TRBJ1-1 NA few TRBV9 TGTGCCAGCAGCGTAGGTTTCATGAACACTGAAGCTTTCTTT CASSVGFMNTEAFF
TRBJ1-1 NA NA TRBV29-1 TGCAGCGCCGGAGAAGCTGAAGCTTTCTTT CSAGEAEAFF
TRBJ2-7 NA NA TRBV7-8 TGTGCCAGCAGCTTAGAGGAGGGGCGGGAGCAGTACTTC CASSLEEGREQYF
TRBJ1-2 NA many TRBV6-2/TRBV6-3 TGTGCCAGCAACCCAGAGCCGCTCTATGGCTACACCTTC CASNPEPLYGYTF
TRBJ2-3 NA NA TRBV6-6 TGTGCCAGCAGTACCGATGGGGAGAGAGATACGCAGTATTTT CASSTDGERDTQYF
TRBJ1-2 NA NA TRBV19 TGTGCCAGTAGTATCCGGGGAAACGTCTATGGCTACACCTTC CASSIRGNVYGYTF
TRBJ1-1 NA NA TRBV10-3 TGTGCCATCAGTGAGTCGACAGCCTTGAACACTGAAGCTTTCTTT CAISESTALNTEAFF
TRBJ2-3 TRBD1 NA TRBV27 TGTGCCAGCAGTTTAACAGGGGGCACAGATACGCAGTATTTT CASSLTGGTDTQYF
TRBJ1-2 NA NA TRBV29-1 TGCAGCTCAAGTCGGGGGTTCGGGTATGGCTACACCTTC CSSSRGFGYGYTF
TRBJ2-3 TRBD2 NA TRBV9 TGTGCCAGCAGCGGTTCCTCGGGACTAGAGTACGATACGCAGTATTTT CASSGSSGLEYDTQYF
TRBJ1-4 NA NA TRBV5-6 TGTGCCAGCAGCCCGACGGGGTTGAATGAAAAACTGTTTTTT CASSPTGLNEKLFF
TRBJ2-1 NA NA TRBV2 TGTGCCAGCAGGGACAGCGGTACAAGCGAGCAGTTCTTC CASRDSGTSEQFF
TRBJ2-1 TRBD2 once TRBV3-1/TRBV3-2 TGTGCCAGCAGGCCCCAGGGACTAGCGAAAAACAATGAGCAGTTCTTC CASRPQGLAKNNEQFF
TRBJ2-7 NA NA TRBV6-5 TGTGCCAGCAGTCAACTCGCCACGGGGAGCGAGCAGTACTTC CASSQLATGSEQYF
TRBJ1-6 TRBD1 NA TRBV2 TGTGCCAGCAGTGGCAGGGGGAATTCACCCCTCCACTTT CASSGRGNSPLHF
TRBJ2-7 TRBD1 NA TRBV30 TGTGCCTGGAGTGCCCGGACAGGGATCGAGCAGTACTTC CAWSARTGIEQYF
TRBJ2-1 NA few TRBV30 TGTGCCTGGGGTAGACAGGGACTGGATGAGCAGTTCTTC CAWGRQGLDEQFF
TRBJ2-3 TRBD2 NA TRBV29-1 TGCAGCGTTGTAGGTAGCGGGAAAGGAGGAGATACGCAGTATTTT CSVVGSGKGGDTQYF